This entry features one T cell receptor (beta chain) sequence. The record originates from a study of T cell responses to AZD1222 COVID-19 vaccine. Study-level information: Second-dose timings of about 4 or about 12 weeks were pooled.

The table came from immunoSEQ multiplex PCR; TCRdb's copy has only in-frame clones and leaves some out. The sample lists around 130,000 clones, roughly 88% occurring once. CDR1 and CDR2 (germline): MRHNA, SNTAGT. The CDR3 runs 14 residues. J lost 2 bases, V lost 2 bases, and 2 bases had no gene match. The sequence came from an adult in good health. J is TRBJ1-2 and V is TRBV6-4; 7 bases map to TRBD1. Source: peripheral blood, taken on day 0 of AZD1222 vaccination. For the CDR3, the DNA is TGTGCCAGCAGTGACACAGGGGCGAACTATGGCTACACCTTC. Amino acid sequence: CASSDTGANYGYTF.